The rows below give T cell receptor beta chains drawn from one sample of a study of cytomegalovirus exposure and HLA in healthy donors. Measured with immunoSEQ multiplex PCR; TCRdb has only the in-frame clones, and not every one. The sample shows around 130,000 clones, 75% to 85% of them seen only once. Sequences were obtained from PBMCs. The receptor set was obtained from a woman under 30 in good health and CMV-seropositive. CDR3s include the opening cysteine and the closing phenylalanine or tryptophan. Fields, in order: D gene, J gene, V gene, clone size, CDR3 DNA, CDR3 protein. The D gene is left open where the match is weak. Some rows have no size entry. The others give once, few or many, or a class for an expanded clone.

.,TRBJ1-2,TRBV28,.,TGTGCCAGCAGTTCGACAGTCTATGGCTACACCTTC,CASSSTVYGYTF
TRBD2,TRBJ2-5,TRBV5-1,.,TGCGCCAGCCGTGCTAGCGGGGGGCAAGAGACCCAGTACTTC,CASRASGGQETQYF
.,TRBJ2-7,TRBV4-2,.,TGTGCCAGCAGCCGAGGAGGTCTCTACGAGCAGTACTTC,CASSRGGLYEQYF
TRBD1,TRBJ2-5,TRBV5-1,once,TGCGCCAGCAGCTTGGGGACAGGGGGGTTTCAGGAGACCCAGTACTTC,CASSLGTGGFQETQYF
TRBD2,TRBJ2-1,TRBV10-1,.,TGCGCCAGCAGTGAGCCTCGACTAGCGGAGAGCTCCTACAATGAGCAGTTCTTC,CASSEPRLAESSYNEQFF
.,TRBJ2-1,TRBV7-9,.,TGTGCCAGCAGCTCTTCGGGGAGCTGCAATGAGCAGTTCTTC,CASSSSGSCNEQFF
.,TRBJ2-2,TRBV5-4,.,TGTGCCAGCAGCACCCCGGGGGTCGGAGCCGGGGAGCTGTTTTTT,CASSTPGVGAGELFF
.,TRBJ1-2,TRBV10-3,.,TGTGCCATCAGTGAGTCGACGCAGGGGCAGGGAGGCTACACCTTC,CAISESTQGQGGYTF
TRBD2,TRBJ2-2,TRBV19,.,TGTGCCAGCCTTAGGCTAGCGGGGGGGCCGAGCGGGGAGCTGTTTTTT,CASLRLAGGPSGELFF
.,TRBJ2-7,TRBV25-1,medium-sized,TGTGCCAGCAGCCGCAGGATACTACCAGGGGGGAACTACGAGCAGTACTTC,CASSRRILPGGNYEQYF
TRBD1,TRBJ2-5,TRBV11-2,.,TGTGCCAGCAGCTTTTGGGGGACAGGGGGAGAGACCCAGTACTTC,CASSFWGTGGETQYF
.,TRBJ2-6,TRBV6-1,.,TGTGCCAGCAGTGAACTTCCCTACTCTGGGGCCAACGTCCTGACTTTC,CASSELPYSGANVLTF
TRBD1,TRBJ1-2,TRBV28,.,TGTGCCAGCAGTTCACAGGGGGCGCCGCGTGGCTACACCTTC,CASSSQGAPRGYTF
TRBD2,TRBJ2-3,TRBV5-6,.,TGTGCCAGCAGCTTGGCCGGGACTAAGGCCACAGATACGCAGTATTTT,CASSLAGTKATDTQYF
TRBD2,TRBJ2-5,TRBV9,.,TGTGCCAGCACCGTAACTAGCGGGGGGGCAGGGGAGACCCAGTACTTC,CASTVTSGGAGETQYF
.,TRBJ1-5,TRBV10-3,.,TGTGCCATCAGTGCGGGGACACAGAATAGCAATCAGCCCCAGCATTTT,CAISAGTQNSNQPQHF
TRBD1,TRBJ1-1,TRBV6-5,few,TGTGCCAGCAGGTCGGGGCTGCAGGGGGACACTGAAGCTTTCTTT,CASRSGLQGDTEAFF
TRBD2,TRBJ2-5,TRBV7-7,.,TGTGCCAGCAACCAGGGACTAGCGGGGACCCAAGAGACCCAGTACTTC,CASNQGLAGTQETQYF
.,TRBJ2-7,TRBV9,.,TGTGCCAGCAGCGTTGGTGGCCTCTACGAGCAGTACTTC,CASSVGGLYEQYF
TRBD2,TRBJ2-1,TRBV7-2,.,TGTGCCAGCAGCTTAAGGGCTAGCGGGGGGGCAAACTACAATGAGCAGTTCTTC,CASSLRASGGANYNEQFF
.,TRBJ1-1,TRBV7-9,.,TGTGCCAGCAGCCCGCGCGGGGTAGGGACTGAAGCTTTCTTT,CASSPRGVGTEAFF
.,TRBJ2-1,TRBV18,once,TGTGCCAGCTCACCCCAGGGACTCATTAACAATGAGCAGTTCTTC,CASSPQGLINNEQFF
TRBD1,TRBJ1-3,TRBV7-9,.,TGTTCCAGCAGCTTAGCAGGACAGGCGAACACCATATATTTT,CSSSLAGQANTIYF
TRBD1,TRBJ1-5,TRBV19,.,TGTGCCAGTAGTTCACAGGGGGATCAGCCCCAGCATTTT,CASSSQGDQPQHF
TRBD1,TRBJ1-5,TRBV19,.,TGTGCCAGTAAACCCGGACAGGGGAGCAATCAGCCCCAGCATTTT,CASKPGQGSNQPQHF
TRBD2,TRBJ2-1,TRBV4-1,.,TGCGCCAGCAGGGACACTAGCGGGGGGGCCCGGGAGCAGTTCTTC,CASRDTSGGAREQFF
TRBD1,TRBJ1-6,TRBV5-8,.,TGTGCCAGCAGCTGGGGACAGGAGAATTCACCCCTCCACTTT,CASSWGQENSPLHF
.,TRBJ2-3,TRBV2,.,TGTGCCAGCGCTGGACAGATTCGCACAGATACGCAGTATTTT,CASAGQIRTDTQYF
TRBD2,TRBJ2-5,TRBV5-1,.,TGCGCCAGCAGTCCTAGCGGGGGGGCAGGTGAGACCCAGTACTTC,CASSPSGGAGETQYF
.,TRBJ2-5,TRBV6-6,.,TGTGCCAGCGAGGAAGAGACCCAGTACTTC,CASEEETQYF
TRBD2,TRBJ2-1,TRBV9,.,TGTGCCAGCAGCCTTAGCGGGGGACCAAACAATGAGCAGTTCTTC,CASSLSGGPNNEQFF
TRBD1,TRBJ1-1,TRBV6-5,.,TGTGCCAGCAGTTACAGACAGGGGGTCACTGAAGCTTTCTTT,CASSYRQGVTEAFF
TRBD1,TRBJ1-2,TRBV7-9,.,TGTGCCAGCAGCTTCTCCAATGTACCGGGACAGCTTCGCAACTATGGCTACACCTTC,CASSFSNVPGQLRNYGYTF
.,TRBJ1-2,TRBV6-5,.,TGTGCCAGCAGTTACGGTTCACAGGGCTGTGGCTACACCTTC,CASSYGSQGCGYTF
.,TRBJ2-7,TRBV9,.,TGTGCCAGCAGCGTAGTTACAGATCAAGGCGAGCAGTACTTC,CASSVVTDQGEQYF
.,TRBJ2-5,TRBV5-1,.,TGCGCCAGCACTTACGGCCAAGAGACCCAGTACTTC,CASTYGQETQYF
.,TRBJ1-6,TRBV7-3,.,TGTGCCAGCAGCCTCCGGGGGGACCGGTATTCACCCCTCCACTTT,CASSLRGDRYSPLHF
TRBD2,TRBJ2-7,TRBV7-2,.,TGTGCCAGCAGCTTAGGTAGCGGGGGGGCTTACGAGCAGTACTTC,CASSLGSGGAYEQYF
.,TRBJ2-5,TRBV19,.,TGTGCCAGTAGAAGACTCTCAGAGACCCAGTACTTC,CASRRLSETQYF
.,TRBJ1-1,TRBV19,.,TGTGCCAGTAGTGGCCTTTCGGCTTTCTTT,CASSGLSAFF
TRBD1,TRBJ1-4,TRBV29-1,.,TGCAGCGTCGCGGGACAGTTTAATGAAAAACTGTTTTTT,CSVAGQFNEKLFF
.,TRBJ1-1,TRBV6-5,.,TGTGCCAGCAGTTACCGCGGGTATGTGGCTGAAGCTTTCTTT,CASSYRGYVAEAFF
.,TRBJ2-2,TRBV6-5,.,TGTGCCAGCAGTTACTCGATGGCTAACACCGGGGAGCTGTTTTTT,CASSYSMANTGELFF
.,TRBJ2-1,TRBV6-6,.,TGTGCCAGCAGTTCCATGGACAGTGAGCAGTTCTTC,CASSSMDSEQFF
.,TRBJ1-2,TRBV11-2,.,TGTGCCAGCAGCCCTAGGACAGACCTCTGGGGCTACACCTTC,CASSPRTDLWGYTF
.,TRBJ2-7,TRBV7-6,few,TGTGCCAGCAGCTTAGGGACAGCCTCCTACGAGCAGTACTTC,CASSLGTASYEQYF
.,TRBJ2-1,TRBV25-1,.,TGTGCCAGCAGTGAAGTCGATGAGCAGTTCTTC,CASSEVDEQFF
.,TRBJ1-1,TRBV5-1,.,TGCGCCAGCAGGAACGTGACAGGTTCCAGAGCTTTCTTT,CASRNVTGSRAFF
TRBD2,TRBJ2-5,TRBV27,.,TGTGCCAGCTCGTGGGGGGGGGAAGAGACCCAGTACTTC,CASSWGGEETQYF
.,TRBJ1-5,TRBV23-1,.,TGCGCCAGCAGTACGAGGGGGGGGGACCATAGCAATCAGCCCCAGCATTTT,CASSTRGGDHSNQPQHF
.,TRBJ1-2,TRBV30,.,TGTGCCTGGAGTGAACAGGGCTACTATGGCTACACCTTC,CAWSEQGYYGYTF
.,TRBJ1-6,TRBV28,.,TGTGCCAGCAGTCACAGGGCCGGCAATTCACCCCTCCACTTT,CASSHRAGNSPLHF
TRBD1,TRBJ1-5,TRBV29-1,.,TGCAGCGTTTGGACAGGGAAGAGCAATCAGCCCCAGCATTTT,CSVWTGKSNQPQHF
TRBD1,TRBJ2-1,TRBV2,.,TGTGCCAGCAGGGTCTCGCCGGGACAGCAGCAGTTCTTC,CASRVSPGQQQFF
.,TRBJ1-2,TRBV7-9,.,TGTTCCAGCAGCTTCCCGTCGGGGTATGGCTACACCTTC,CSSSFPSGYGYTF
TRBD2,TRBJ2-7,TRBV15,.,TGTGCCACCAGCAGAGAGGGCGGGGGATACGAGCAGTACTTC,CATSREGGGYEQYF